A single sample gave rise to the 13 T cell receptor beta chains below, sequenced in a study of beta chain features in type 1 diabetes. No antigen has been assigned to these receptors. Every bit of the isolated RNA underwent reverse transcription, so sequencing read expressed TCRB transcripts. The protocol was immunoSEQ multiplex PCR, while the TCRdb copy is restricted to in-frame clones and leaves out a portion. Here the sample spans about 47,000 clones, roughly 48% being singletons. Study findings and constraints: When Type 1 diabetes patients were examined, their TCRB CDR3s proved moderately but significantly shorter in all four CD4+ subsets.

Source material: stem cell memory CD4+ T cells from blood. The receptors stem from a man younger than 40 with type 1 diabetes.

The chain links TRBV5-4 to TRBJ2-6; a weak D match, TRBD2 (5 bases). The V and J ends lost 5 bases and 0 bases respectively, with 12 bases between them. CDR1 SGHNT and CDR2 YYREEE come from the germline V gene (reference sequence). The CDR3 sequence is 16 residues long. The CDR3 DNA reads TGTGCCAGCAGACCTAGCCTGAGCTCTGGGGCCAACGTCCTGACTTTC. Its protein is CASRPSLSSGANVLTF.

The chain is built from TRBV28 and TRBJ1-2; no firm D call. V shed 5 bases and J shed 3 bases, with 7 bases lying between them. CDR1 MDHEN and CDR2 SYDVKM come from the germline V gene. The CDR3 is 12 amino acids. CDR3 nucleotides: TGTGCCAGCAGTAGCTTGGACTATGGCTACACCTTC. Its translation: CASSSLDYGYTF.

CDR3 in DNA: TGTGCCAGCTCACCTCCCCGTGGTAGCGGGTATCTCTACGAGCAGTACTTC. Protein: CASSPPRGSGYLYEQYF. The rearrangement joins TRBV18 to TRBJ2-7; 7 bases map to TRBD2. The V segment lost 3 bases and the J segment 3 bases; nucleotides outside the gene matches: 14. Germline CDR1 is KGHSH and CDR2 is LQKENI. The CDR3 length is 17 residues.

This chain joins TRBV6-1 and TRBJ2-3; TRBD2 is a possible D gene (6 bases). Germline lookup yields CDR1 MNHNS and CDR2 SASEGT. Trimming stripped 9 bases from V and 7 bases from J, with 14 bases between. The CDR3 covers 12 residues. CDR3 nucleotides: TGTGCCAGTGGGGACTGGCCAAATACGCAGTATTTT. Translation: CASGDWPNTQYF.

The chain combines TRBV5-1 with TRBJ2-3, with TRBD2 identical over 15 bases. The CDR3 spans 15 residues. The germline CDR1 and CDR2 sequences are SGHRS and YFSETQ. V gave up 4 bases and J gave up 6 bases; unmatched junction bases: 3. CDR3 residues: CASSMGLAGGDTQYF. In nucleotides, the CDR3 is TGCGCCAGCAGCATGGGACTAGCGGGAGGTGATACGCAGTATTTT.

The gene calls are TRBV28 and TRBJ2-3; a weak D match, TRBD2 (6 bases). V was shortened by 5 bases and J by 1 base, with 10 bases between the two germline ends. This CDR3 has 14 residues. Germline V lookup: CDR1 MDHEN, CDR2 SYDVKM. The CDR3 protein is CASSPGTGTDTQYF. The CDR3 DNA is TGTGCCAGCAGTCCCGGGACTGGCACAGATACGCAGTATTTT.

This chain uses TRBV13 with TRBJ2-2; 7 bases map to TRBD1. Germline CDR1 reads PRHDT; CDR2 reads FYEKMQ (reference sequence). V dropped 4 bases and J dropped 3; count of bases not matched to a gene: 11. The CDR3 runs 17 residues. CDR3: CASSSPRGMFDTGELFF. For the CDR3, the DNA is TGTGCCAGCAGCTCACCCAGGGGGATGTTCGACACCGGGGAGCTGTTTTTT.

This clone was counted a few times. The CDR3 loop reads CASRNSGGSEQYF. DNA for the CDR3: TGTGCCAGCAGAAACTCGGGCGGGAGCGAGCAGTACTTC. This chain uses TRBV28 with TRBJ2-7, with 7 bases that match TRBD2. Losses at the gene ends were 6 bases for V and 6 bases for J; bases not matched to a gene: 8. CDR3 length equals 13 residues. Germline assignment: CDR1 MDHEN and CDR2 SYDVKM.

This clone was picked up a small number of times. The genes are TRBV5-1 and TRBJ1-5; D uncertain. Deletions cut 0 bases from V and 6 bases from J, with 7 bases between. The germline CDR1 and CDR2 sequences are SGHRS and YFSETQ. The CDR3 consists of 13 residues. The CDR3 nucleotides read TGCGCCAGCAGCTTGGAGCCCGGTCAGCCCCAGCATTTT. Translated: CASSLEPGQPQHF.

This chain joins TRBV7-2 and TRBJ2-5; D uncertain. V was pared by 2 bases and J by 2 bases, with 9 bases between. CDR3 length: 14 amino acids. The V gene's germline CDR1 is SGHTA and CDR2 FQGNSA. CDR3 coding DNA: TGTGCCAGCAGCTTAACGGTCTTGCAAGAGACCCAGTACTTC. Its translation is CASSLTVLQETQYF.

This clone turned up a few times. V is TRBV30 and J is TRBJ1-2; D is possibly TRBD1 (6 bases). This CDR3 is 13 amino acids long. The germline CDR1 and CDR2 sequences are GTSNPN and SVGIG (reference sequence). Trimming shortened V by 2 bases and J by 7 bases, and 14 bases separated the two germline ends. The DNA of the CDR3 is TGTGCCTGGAGTAAGGCAGGGGCTGGTGGCTACACCTTC. Protein product: CAWSKAGAGGYTF. Based on the CDR3 plus reference TRBV30 and TRBJ1-2, the full variable domain is SQTIHQWPATLVQPVGSPLSLECTVEGTSNPNLYWYRQAAGRGLQLLFYSVGIGQISSEVPQNLSASRPQDRQFILSSKKLLLSDSGFYLCAWSKAGAGGYTFGSGTRLTVV.

This clone was counted between two and nine times. The V and J genes are TRBV6-5 and TRBJ2-1, with 7 positions matching TRBD1. The CDR3 runs 13 residues. V was clipped by 6 bases and J by 3 bases; unmatched bases: 2. Germline V CDR1 and CDR2: MNHEY, SVGAGI. The CDR3: CASRRTGYNEQFF. As DNA, the CDR3 is TGTGCCAGCAGGCGGACAGGCTACAATGAGCAGTTCTTC.

Only one count was recorded for this clone. The chain's CDR3 is CASSLLREGINTIYF. CDR3 DNA: TGTGCCAGCAGTTTATTAAGGGAGGGAATCAACACCATATATTTT. The chain carries TRBV28 and TRBJ1-3; D is unresolved. V lost 1 base and J lost 7, with 14 bases in between. The CDR3 sequence is 15 residues long. Germline CDR1 and CDR2: MDHEN and SYDVKM.